The clone carrying this T cell receptor (beta chain) has a handful of counts. In the source study's methods: Amplifying reference gene primers gave estimates of nucleated cell counts. TCRdb's table, derived via immunoSEQ multiplex PCR, lists solely in-frame clones and lacks some. Clonal size and the V and J genes are those of that table, whereas D and trimming came from the DNA. The sample has around 250,000 clones; 85% to 90% are singletons. The sample belongs to a study of blood T cell repertoires in COVID-19. Whole-study context: Researchers got acute and convalescent COVID-19 samples from the United States, Italy and Spain.

Cohort assignment relied on participant-reported clinical history. Recovered Cohort 3 donors showed two negative PCRs, clearance, or symptom resolution. The sequencing sample was made of PBMCs or T cells enriched from blood (not recorded which). This clonotype originated in a woman in her forties or fifties who had recovered from COVID-19.

CDR3 DNA sequence: TGCGCCAGCAGAATTGCAGGGACAACCGGGGAGCTGTTTTTT. Its protein product is CASRIAGTTGELFF. This chain joins TRBV5-1 and TRBJ2-2; perhaps TRBD1 as D (6 bases). Germline V lookup: CDR1 SGHRS, CDR2 YFSETQ. V dropped 5 bases and J dropped 5 bases, with 13 bases sitting between them. This CDR3 has 14 amino acids.